This entry lists 23 T cell receptor beta chains sequenced from one sample in a study of blood T cell repertoires in COVID-19. Sequenced by immunoSEQ multiplex PCR; TCRdb stores in-frame clones only, minus some. The table records approximately 440,000 clones, approximately 88% of them present only once. The sample comprised peripheral blood. The receptors come from a woman between 50 and 59 years old with COVID-19, enrolled during active disease.

The J gene is TRBJ2-3, the V gene TRBV7-9, with D unclear. CDR1 is SEHNR and CDR2 is FQNEAQ in the germline V gene (reference sequence). CDR3 length: 12 residues. Trimming pared 7 bases from V and 12 bases from J, leaving 17 bases between. The CDR3 reads CASTAEHSSQYF. In DNA, the CDR3 is TGTGCCAGCACAGCCGAGCACTCCTCTCAGTATTTT.

V gene TRBV18 combines with J gene TRBJ1-1, with 8 bases lining up with TRBD1. J gave up 7 bases and V 6 bases, and 4 bases lay outside the gene matches. CDR3 length: 12 amino acids. Germline V gene lookup returns CDR1 KGHSH and CDR2 LQKENI. The CDR3 protein is CASSLDRGEAFF. CDR3 sequence (DNA): TGTGCCAGCTCTCTAGACAGGGGTGAAGCTTTCTTT.

The chain has TRBV27 and TRBJ2-7; 8 bases match TRBD1. Trimming removed 4 bases from V and 4 bases from J; junction bases left unmatched: 3. CDR1 is MNHEY and CDR2 is SMNVEV in the germline V gene (reference sequence). The CDR3 runs 13 residues. The DNA for the CDR3 is TGTGCCAGCAGTTCAGGGGGCAGGTACGAGCAGTACTTC. It encodes CASSSGGRYEQYF.

This chain uses TRBV7-9 with TRBJ2-1; D remains ambiguous. The CDR3 has 14 amino acids. Germline V gene data show CDR1 as SEHNR and CDR2 as FQNEAQ (reference sequence). V lost 1 base, J lost 5 bases, and 9 bases lay in between. CDR3 coding DNA: TGTGCCAGCAGCTTAGAGCAGGTTAACAATGAGCAGTTCTTC. Protein: CASSLEQVNNEQFF.

The CDR3 loop reads CASSGTDNYGYTF. The CDR3 nucleotides are TGTGCCAGCAGCGGGACAGATAACTATGGCTACACCTTC. This chain joins TRBV5-6 and TRBJ1-2; TRBD1 matches 7 bases. Germline-derived CDR1 and CDR2 are SGHDT and YYEEEE. This CDR3 is built from 13 residues. The V gene end was trimmed by 4 bases and the J gene end by 1 base; junction bases not matched to a gene: 1.

This chain uses TRBV6-5 with TRBJ2-1, with 9 bases identical to TRBD2. J gave up 0 bases and V 6 bases, and 3 bases lay outside the gene matches. The CDR3 contains 15 residues. CDR1 is MNHEY and CDR2 is SVGAGI in the germline V gene. CDR3 nucleotide sequence: TGTGCCAGCAGAATGACTAGCGGCTCCTACAATGAGCAGTTCTTC. Protein product: CASRMTSGSYNEQFF.

This clone has just one count. The chain combines TRBV29-1 with TRBJ1-4; 8 nucleotides match TRBD1. In germline, CDR1 is SQVTM, CDR2 ANQGSEA. The CDR3 covers 13 residues. The J segment lost 4 bases and the V segment lost 6 bases, leaving 4 bases of the junction unmatched. CDR3 in DNA: TGCAGCGTAGGACAGGGCTATAATGAAAAACTGTTTTTT. It translates to CSVGQGYNEKLFF.

The chain recombines TRBV7-3 with TRBJ2-3; TRBD1 is a possible D gene (6 bases). V was trimmed by 4 bases and J by 0 bases, leaving 8 bases between them. The CDR3 extends over 14 amino acids. Germline-derived CDR1 and CDR2 are SGHTA and FQGTGA. In DNA, the CDR3 is TGTGCCAGCAGCTCCGGACAGAGCACAGATACGCAGTATTTT. Amino acids: CASSSGQSTDTQYF.

The chain recombines TRBV28 with TRBJ1-2; TRBD1 is a possible D gene (6 bases). The CDR3 is 13 residues long. V dropped 7 bases and J dropped 2 bases, with 11 bases sitting between them. Germline CDR1 is MDHEN and CDR2 is SYDVKM. The CDR3 bases are TGTGCCAGCAACATTGGACAGAACTATGGCTACACCTTC. It codes for CASNIGQNYGYTF.

This sequence joins TRBV10-3 and TRBJ1-2, with 12 bases aligning to TRBD1. From germline, CDR1 is ENHRY and CDR2 SYGVKD. The CDR3 loop spans 15 amino acids. V gave up 4 bases and J gave up 6 bases; unmatched junction bases: 6. CDR3 in amino acids: CAISAPGQGADGYTF. CDR3 bases: TGTGCCATCAGTGCACCGGGACAGGGGGCGGATGGCTACACCTTC.

The genes are TRBV9 and TRBJ1-3, with 7 bases lining up with TRBD1. With 3 bases clipped from V and 2 bases from J, the junction kept 8 bases outside the gene matches. The germline V gene has CDR1 SGDLS and CDR2 YYNGEE. The CDR3 sequence is 16 residues long. In DNA, the CDR3 is TGTGCCAGCAGCGAGGGGGCCCGGGGGCCTGGAAACACCATATATTTT. As protein: CASSEGARGPGNTIYF.

This rearrangement joins TRBV2 to TRBJ2-2, with a weak D call TRBD2 (5 bases). Trimming removed 0 bases from V and 0 bases from J, with 5 bases in between. Germline CDR1 is SNHLY and CDR2 is FYNNEI. This CDR3 contains 15 residues. The CDR3 nucleotides are TGTGCCAGCAGTGAAGCCGGGGCGAACACCGGGGAGCTGTTTTTT. Its protein product is CASSEAGANTGELFF.

This clone was observed once. The V call is TRBV6-5, the J call TRBJ2-3, with D perhaps TRBD2 (6 bases). The CDR3 contains 15 residues. From germline, CDR1 is MNHEY and CDR2 SVGAGI. V was pared by 6 bases and J by 0 bases, with 13 bases between. CDR3 DNA: TGTGCCAGCAGACCGCGTGGGGGGAGCACAGATACGCAGTATTTT. This translates into CASRPRGGSTDTQYF.

The chain couples TRBV28 to TRBJ2-7; TRBD1 matches 9 bases. This CDR3 has 15 amino acids. V shed 6 bases and J 3 bases; nucleotides not matched to a gene: 9. The germline V gene encodes CDR1 MDHEN and CDR2 SYDVKM. The CDR3 sequence is CASRSGTGTFYEQYF. CDR3 DNA sequence: TGTGCCAGCAGGTCCGGGACAGGGACCTTCTACGAGCAGTACTTC.

The V call is TRBV9, the J call TRBJ1-4; 7 bases match TRBD1. This CDR3 comprises 14 residues. From germline, CDR1 is SGDLS and CDR2 YYNGEE. V dropped 4 bases and J dropped 10; count of bases not matched to a gene: 10. CDR3 amino acids: CASSPGQKLGKLFF. DNA of the CDR3: TGTGCCAGCAGCCCGGGACAGAAATTGGGAAAACTGTTTTTT. Combining the CDR3 with reference TRBV9 and TRBJ1-4 gives the whole variable domain DSGVTQTPKHLITATGQRVTLRCSPRSGDLSVYWYQQSLDQGLQFLIQYYNGEERAKGNILERFSAQQFPDLHSELNLSSLELGDSALYFCASSPGQKLGKLFFGSGTQLSVL.

The V call is TRBV2, the J call TRBJ1-1; D is unresolved. This CDR3 contains 12 residues. The germline V gene encodes CDR1 SNHLY and CDR2 FYNNEI. V was cut by 3 bases and J by 7 bases, with 9 bases left in between. The CDR3 bases are TGTGCCAGCAGTGAGTGGAGGGATGAAGCTTTCTTT. As protein: CASSEWRDEAFF.

This sequence joins TRBV29-1 and TRBJ2-7; 8 bases are a match to TRBD2. The length of the CDR3 is 13 residues. With 7 bases clipped from V and 6 bases from J, the junction kept 11 bases outside the gene matches. Looked up from germline, CDR1 is SQVTM and CDR2 is ANQGSEA. CDR3 loop: CSAQTGGGGEQYF. Here the CDR3 DNA reads TGCAGCGCACAAACCGGGGGGGGTGGCGAGCAGTACTTC.

This sequence joins TRBV9 and TRBJ1-2; D unclear. This CDR3 has 12 amino acids. Per germline, CDR1 SGDLS and CDR2 YYNGEE. V lost 4 bases and J lost 8, with 12 bases in between. CDR3 DNA: TGTGCCAGCAGCTTCTCCGGGGAGGGCTACACCTTC. It yields the protein CASSFSGEGYTF.

This chain links TRBV27 with TRBJ1-5; D is ambiguous. Germline CDR1 reads MNHEY; CDR2 reads SMNVEV (reference sequence). The CDR3 is made up of 14 amino acids. The V and J ends lost 6 bases and 0 bases respectively, with 9 bases between them. The CDR3 coding sequence is TGTGCCAGCAGGCCTGCCTATAGCAATCAGCCCCAGCATTTT. Its protein product is CASRPAYSNQPQHF.

CDR3 sequence reads: CASSSYTGQGGDGYTF. The CDR3 DNA reads TGTGCCAGCAGCTCATATACGGGACAGGGGGGCGATGGCTACACCTTC. The chain uses TRBV5-8 and TRBJ1-2; 11 bases fit TRBD1. Germline values: CDR1 SGHTS, CDR2 YDEGEE. This CDR3 contains 16 residues. With V trimmed by 3 bases and J by 6 bases, 10 bases remained unmatched.

The genes are TRBV5-1 and TRBJ2-7, with TRBD1 matching 11 bases. The CDR3 length is 16 residues. CDR1 SGHRS and CDR2 YFSETQ come from the germline V gene. V was pared by 3 bases and J by 0 bases, with 5 bases of the junction left unmatched. DNA for the CDR3: TGCGCCAGCAGCTCGTCCGGGACAGGGGGCTCCTACGAGCAGTACTTC. Translation gives CASSSSGTGGSYEQYF.

J is TRBJ1-2 and V is TRBV24-1; 8 bases line up with TRBD1. The CDR3 sequence is 14 residues long. After removal of 0 bases from V and 8 bases from J, the junction contained 4 bases not matched to a gene. Germline V gene data show CDR1 as KGHDR and CDR2 as SFDVKD. CDR3 nucleotide sequence: TGTGCCACCAGTGATTTGGGACAGGGTGAGGGCTACACCTTC. The encoded protein is CATSDLGQGEGYTF.

The rearrangement joins TRBV9 to TRBJ2-1, with a possible D match to TRBD1 (6 bases). The CDR3 totals 14 residues. Germline assignment: CDR1 SGDLS and CDR2 YYNGEE. Between the trimmed V and J ends, which lost 0 bases and 8 bases, there was a span of 12 bases. The CDR3, as DNA: TGTGCCAGCAGCGTAGGGGGGCCGCACGATGAGCAGTTCTTC. Its translation: CASSVGGPHDEQFF.